A selection of T cell receptor beta chains follows, all from one sample in a study of blood T cells in healthy people across ages. TCRdb independently ran MiXCR on the 5' RACE reads; one entry per CDR3 protein. Among just under 750,000 distinct CDR3 sequences, about 20% were seen once, and the ten largest hold 20% to 25%. Source material: blood. Source of these receptors: a man between 65 and 85 years old in good health. Both conserved end residues are part of each CDR3. D genes are given only for firm matches. The size entry is marked missing in some rows and otherwise reads once, few, many or a size class.

TRBV7-9	many	.	TRBJ2-3	TGTGCCAGCAGCTTAGTGGGACTGAGCACAGATACGCAGTATTTT	CASSLVGLSTDTQYF
TRBV7-2	few	.	TRBJ1-6	TGTGCCAGCAGAGGCGGGATCTATAATTCACCCCTCCACTTT	CASRGGIYNSPLHF
TRBV28	.	.	TRBJ2-4	TGTGCCAGCAGCACCCCCTCAATAGCCAAAAACATTCAGTACTTC	CASSTPSIAKNIQYF
TRBV29-1	few	.	TRBJ1-4	TGCAGCGTTGATCAGAACGGACAGCCAAATGAAAAACTGTTTTTT	CSVDQNGQPNEKLFF
TRBV20-1	few	TRBD2	TRBJ2-3	TGCAGTGCTAGCGCCGGGACTAGCGCTCTAAAGGTTACAGATACGCAGTATTTT	CSASAGTSALKVTDTQYF
TRBV6-1	.	.	TRBJ1-6	TGTGCCAGCAGTGAAGCGAGGTCGGGTAATTCACCCCTCCACTTT	CASSEARSGNSPLHF
TRBV7-2	few	TRBD1	TRBJ2-2	TGTGCCAGCAGGGCAGGGGGCCACACCGGGGAGCTGTTTTTT	CASRAGGHTGELFF
TRBV5-8	few	TRBD2	TRBJ2-1	TGTGCCAGCAGCTTGGAGTCTTTTATCGGGGGGGGAGGGAATGAGCAGTTCTTC	CASSLESFIGGGGNEQFF
TRBV6-2/TRBV6-3	.	TRBD1	TRBJ2-2	TGTGCCAGCAGTACAAATCTAGGACAGGGGGGTTCCACCGGGGAGCTGTTTTTT	CASSTNLGQGGSTGELFF
TRBV3-1	few	TRBD1	TRBJ2-1	TGTGCCAGCAGCCAAGGTACAGGGGTTGGTGAGCAGTTCTTC	CASSQGTGVGEQFF
TRBV20-1	.	.	TRBJ1-6	TGCAGTGCTAGTGAGGGGACTAGGGACATTAGGTCACCCCTCCACTTT	CSASEGTRDIRSPLHF
TRBV5-1	.	.	TRBJ2-3	TGCGCCAGCAGACCTGACGGGGGATCCGCTTATACGCAGTATTTT	CASRPDGGSAYTQYF
TRBV4-3	few	.	TRBJ1-4	TGCGCCAGCAGCCAAGATCTCCAGGGGAGGGAAAAACTGTTTTTT	CASSQDLQGREKLFF
TRBV10-1	few	TRBD1	TRBJ2-7	TGCGCCAGCAGTGACCAAGACAGGGACCAGTCGGAGGACGAGCAGTACTTC	CASSDQDRDQSEDEQYF
TRBV5-1	.	TRBD1	TRBJ1-1	TGCGCCAGCACCGCCTACCGGGACAGCATTAACACTGAAGCTTTCTTT	CASTAYRDSINTEAFF
TRBV6-6	.	.	TRBJ2-1	TGTGCCAGCAGTCCTCGACCCTTCTATTCTTACGAGCAGTTCTTC	CASSPRPFYSYEQFF
TRBV28	few	.	TRBJ1-2	TGTGCCAGCAGTTTACGGGGCGCATACTATGGCTACACCTTC	CASSLRGAYYGYTF
TRBV18	few	.	TRBJ1-1	TGTGCCAGCTCACCCGGGCAGGGGAATCGAATGAACACTGAAGCTTTCTTT	CASSPGQGNRMNTEAFF
TRBV7-8	.	TRBD1	TRBJ1-2	TGTGCCAGCAGCTTAGTGGACAGGAACTATGGCTACACCTTC	CASSLVDRNYGYTF
TRBV29-1	.	.	TRBJ2-7	TGCAGCGTCCGCAATGGGCCCTACGAGCAGTACTTC	CSVRNGPYEQYF
TRBV20-1	.	.	TRBJ2-3	TGCAGTGCAGCAACGGGGGTCTCCACAGATACGCAGTATTTT	CSAATGVSTDTQYF
TRBV20-1	.	TRBD1	TRBJ2-2	TGCAGTGCTACGCCTTTGGACAGGGACGCCGGGGAGCTGTTTTTT	CSATPLDRDAGELFF
TRBV5-1	few	.	TRBJ1-1	TGCGCCAGCAGCTCGCTGGGGGTAGGCACTGAAGCTTTCTTT	CASSSLGVGTEAFF
TRBV29-1	.	.	TRBJ1-2	TGCAGCGTTTCTCGGACATATGGCTACACCTTC	CSVSRTYGYTF
TRBV20-1	.	.	TRBJ2-5	TGCAGTGCTAGTTTTGGAGGGGCCGTAGAGACCCAGTACTTC	CSASFGGAVETQYF
TRBV6-2/TRBV6-3	.	.	TRBJ2-7	TGTGCCATCTACGGGGGTTACGAGCAGTACTTC	CAIYGGYEQYF
TRBV5-6	.	.	TRBJ1-4	TGTGCCAGCAGCCTCAGGGGCCCTGCAACTAATGAAAAACTGTTTTTT	CASSLRGPATNEKLFF
TRBV12-3/TRBV12-4	.	.	TRBJ2-2	TGTGCCAGCGAGAATACCGGGGAGCTGTTTTTT	CASENTGELFF
TRBV11-2	few	.	TRBJ2-6	TGTGCCAGCAGCTTCGCCGCTGGGGCCAACGTCCTGACTTTC	CASSFAAGANVLTF
TRBV25-1	.	TRBD1	TRBJ1-2	TGTGCCAGCAGTGAATCCGGGGACAGGGCCCATGGCTACACCTTC	CASSESGDRAHGYTF
TRBV5-1	.	TRBD1	TRBJ1-1	TGCGCCAGCAGCTTAGATCCACAGGGGACCTCGAACACTGAAGCTTTCTTT	CASSLDPQGTSNTEAFF
TRBV7-8	.	TRBD1	TRBJ2-5	TGTGCCAGCAGCTTAGAGACAGGGGGGACCCAGTACTTC	CASSLETGGTQYF
TRBV4-3	few	.	TRBJ2-1	TGCGCCAGCAGCCAAGAAGGACCCACGACATACAATGAGCAGTTCTTC	CASSQEGPTTYNEQFF
TRBV7-6	.	.	TRBJ2-3	TGTGCCAGCAGACCATGGGTCGATGGGCTTAATACGCAGTATTTT	CASRPWVDGLNTQYF
TRBV30	.	.	TRBJ1-2	TGTGCCTGGACCCATCCACTGGTTTCTTATGGCTACACCTTC	CAWTHPLVSYGYTF
TRBV7-2	few	.	TRBJ1-2	TGTGCCAGCAGCTCGGGGTTCTATGGCTACACCTTC	CASSSGFYGYTF
TRBV12-3/TRBV12-4	.	TRBD1	TRBJ2-3	TGTGCCAGCAGTCCTGACAGGGAGAGGTACACAGATACGCAGTATTTT	CASSPDRERYTDTQYF
TRBV7-2	.	.	TRBJ2-7	TGTGCCAGCAGCTTAGTCCGCACGCTAGCCCTCTTCTACGAGCAGTACTTC	CASSLVRTLALFYEQYF
TRBV5-1	few	TRBD2	TRBJ2-5	TGCGCCAGCAGCTTGGCACCTAGCGGGGGTCTTCAAGGGACCCAGTACTTC	CASSLAPSGGLQGTQYF
TRBV4-2	few	TRBD1	TRBJ1-1	TGTGCCAGCAGCCAACCAGACAGGGGTTGGGCTGAAGCTTTCTTT	CASSQPDRGWAEAFF
TRBV3-1	.	.	TRBJ2-3	TGTGCCAGCAGCCAAGCCGCCGGGGGAGATACGCAGTATTTT	CASSQAAGGDTQYF
TRBV7-9	.	.	TRBJ1-2	TGTGCCATCAATAAACCGGAAGATGGCTACACCTTC	CAINKPEDGYTF
TRBV6-1	few	.	TRBJ2-1	TGTGCCAGCAGTGAAGTTTCTTCAGGCAGGTGGGTCAGCTCCTACAATGAGCAGTTCTTC	CASSEVSSGRWVSSYNEQFF
TRBV4-3	few	.	TRBJ1-1	TGCGCCAGCAGCCAAGAGCCGGTGAACACTGAAGCTTTCTTT	CASSQEPVNTEAFF
TRBV7-2	.	TRBD1	TRBJ1-4	TGTGCCAGCAGCTTAACCAGTTGGACCGGGACAGGGAATGAAAAACTGTTTTTT	CASSLTSWTGTGNEKLFF
TRBV15	few	.	TRBJ2-3	TGTGCCACCAACCCGGGACATGGGGGAGATACGCAGTATTTT	CATNPGHGGDTQYF
TRBV7-2	.	.	TRBJ1-4	TGTGCCAGCGGCGAACAGTTTAATGAAAAACTGTTTTTT	CASGEQFNEKLFF
TRBV11-3	many	.	TRBJ1-1	TGTGCCAGCAGCTTAGGGCCCAAGAACACTGAAGCTTTCTTT	CASSLGPKNTEAFF
TRBV20-1	few	TRBD2	TRBJ2-4	TGCAGTGCTAGCTCGCGGGAGGGCCTCCACATTCAGTACTTC	CSASSREGLHIQYF
TRBV12-3/TRBV12-4	few	.	TRBJ2-7	TGTGCCAGCTCCGCCACTGGCCACGAGCAGTACTTC	CASSATGHEQYF
TRBV7-2	.	TRBD1	TRBJ1-2	TGTGCCAGCAGCCCAGGGGGTAAGGATGGCTACACCTTC	CASSPGGKDGYTF